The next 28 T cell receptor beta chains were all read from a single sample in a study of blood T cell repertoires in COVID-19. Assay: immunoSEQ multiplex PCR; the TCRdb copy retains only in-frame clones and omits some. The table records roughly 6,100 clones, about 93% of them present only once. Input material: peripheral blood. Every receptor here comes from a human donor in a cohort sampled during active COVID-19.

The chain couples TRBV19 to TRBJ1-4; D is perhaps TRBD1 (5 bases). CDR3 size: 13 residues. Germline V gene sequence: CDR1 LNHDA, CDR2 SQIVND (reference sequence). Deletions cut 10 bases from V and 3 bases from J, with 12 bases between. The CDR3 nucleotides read TGTGCCACAGCGGGGGGACCTAATGAAAAACTGTTTTTT. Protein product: CATAGGPNEKLFF.

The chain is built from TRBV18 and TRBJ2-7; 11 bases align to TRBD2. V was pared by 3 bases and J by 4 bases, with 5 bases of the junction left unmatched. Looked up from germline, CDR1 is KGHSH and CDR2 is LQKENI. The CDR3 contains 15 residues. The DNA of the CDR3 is TGTGCCAGCTCACCTACTAGCGGGAGTAGGTACGAGCAGTACTTC. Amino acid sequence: CASSPTSGSRYEQYF.

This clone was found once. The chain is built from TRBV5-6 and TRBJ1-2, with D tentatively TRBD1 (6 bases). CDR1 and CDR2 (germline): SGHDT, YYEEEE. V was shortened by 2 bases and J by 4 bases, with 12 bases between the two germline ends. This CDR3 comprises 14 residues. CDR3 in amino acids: CASSFGGSPYGYTF. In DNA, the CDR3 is TGTGCCAGCAGCTTTGGGGGCAGCCCCTATGGCTACACCTTC.

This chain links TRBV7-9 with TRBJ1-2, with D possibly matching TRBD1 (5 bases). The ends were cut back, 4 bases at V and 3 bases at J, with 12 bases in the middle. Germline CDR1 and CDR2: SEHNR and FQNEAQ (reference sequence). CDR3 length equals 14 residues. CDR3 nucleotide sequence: TGTGCCAGCAGCTACGGGGGTTCGGACTATGGCTACACCTTC. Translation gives CASSYGGSDYGYTF.

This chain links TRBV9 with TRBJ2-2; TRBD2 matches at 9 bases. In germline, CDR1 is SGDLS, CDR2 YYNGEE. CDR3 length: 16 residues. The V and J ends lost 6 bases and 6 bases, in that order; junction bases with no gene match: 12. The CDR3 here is CASTPEGTSSSGELFF. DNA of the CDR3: TGTGCCAGCACCCCAGAGGGGACTAGCAGCTCCGGGGAGCTGTTTTTT.

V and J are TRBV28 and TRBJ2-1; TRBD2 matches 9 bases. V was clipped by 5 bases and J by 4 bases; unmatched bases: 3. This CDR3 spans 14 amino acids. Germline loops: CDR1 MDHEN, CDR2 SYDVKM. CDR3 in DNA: TGTGCCAGCAGTGGGACTAGCAATTACAATGAGCAGTTCTTC. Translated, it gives CASSGTSNYNEQFF.

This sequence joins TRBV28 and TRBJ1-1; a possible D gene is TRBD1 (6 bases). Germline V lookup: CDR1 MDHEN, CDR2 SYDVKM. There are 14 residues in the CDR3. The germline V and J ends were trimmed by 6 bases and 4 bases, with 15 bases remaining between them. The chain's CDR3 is CASSLTGQLTEAFF. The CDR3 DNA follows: TGTGCCAGCAGCCTGACAGGCCAACTCACTGAAGCTTTCTTT.

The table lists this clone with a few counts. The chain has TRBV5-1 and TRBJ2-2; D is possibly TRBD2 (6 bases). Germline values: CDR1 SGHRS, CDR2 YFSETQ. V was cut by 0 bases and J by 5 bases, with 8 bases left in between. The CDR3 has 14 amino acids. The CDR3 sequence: CASSLDGGTGELFF. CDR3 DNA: TGCGCCAGCAGCTTGGACGGAGGGACCGGGGAGCTGTTTTTT.

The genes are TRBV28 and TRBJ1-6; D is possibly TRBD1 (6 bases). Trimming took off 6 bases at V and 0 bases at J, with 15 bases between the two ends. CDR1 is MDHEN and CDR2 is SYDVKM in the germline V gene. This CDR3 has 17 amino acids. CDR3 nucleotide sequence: TGTGCCAGCAGCTTGCCGCAGGGGAGCTCCTATAATTCACCCCTCCACTTT. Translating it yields CASSLPQGSSYNSPLHF. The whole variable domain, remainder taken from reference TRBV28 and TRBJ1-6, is DVKVTQSSRYLVKRTGEKVFLECVQDMDHENMFWYRQDPGLGLRLIYFSYDVKMKEKGDIPEGYSVSREKKERFSLILESASTNQTSMYLCASSLPQGSSYNSPLHFGNGTRLTVT.

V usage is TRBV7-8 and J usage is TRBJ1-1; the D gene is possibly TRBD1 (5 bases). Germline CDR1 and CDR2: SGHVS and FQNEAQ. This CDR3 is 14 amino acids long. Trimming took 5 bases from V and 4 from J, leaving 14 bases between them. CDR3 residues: CASSPGGMGTEAFF. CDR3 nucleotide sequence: TGTGCCAGCAGCCCGGGGGGGATGGGCACTGAAGCTTTCTTT.

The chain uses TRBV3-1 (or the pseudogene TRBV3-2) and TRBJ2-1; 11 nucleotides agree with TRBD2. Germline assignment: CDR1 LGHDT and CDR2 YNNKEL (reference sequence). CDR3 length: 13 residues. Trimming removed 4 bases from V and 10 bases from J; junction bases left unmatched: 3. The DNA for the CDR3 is TGTGCCAGCAGCCTTGGACTAGCGGGCGAGCAGTTCTTC. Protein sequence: CASSLGLAGEQFF.

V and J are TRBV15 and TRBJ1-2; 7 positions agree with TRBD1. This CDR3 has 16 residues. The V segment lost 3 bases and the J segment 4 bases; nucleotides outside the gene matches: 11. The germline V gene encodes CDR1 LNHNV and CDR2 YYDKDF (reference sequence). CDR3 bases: TGTGCCACCAGCAGGGCCCGTCGACAGGGCCTCTATGGCTACACCTTC. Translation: CATSRARRQGLYGYTF.

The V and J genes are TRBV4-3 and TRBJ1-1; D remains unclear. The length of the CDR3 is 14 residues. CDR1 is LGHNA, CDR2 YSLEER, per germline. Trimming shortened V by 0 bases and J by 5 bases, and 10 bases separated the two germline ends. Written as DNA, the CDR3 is TGCGCCAGCAGCCAAGATACCCTTCGGACTGAAGCTTTCTTT. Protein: CASSQDTLRTEAFF.

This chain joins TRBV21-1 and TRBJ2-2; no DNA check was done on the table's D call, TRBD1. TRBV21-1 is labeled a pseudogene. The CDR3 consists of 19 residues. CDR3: CASSKDDRDGRRHTGELFF. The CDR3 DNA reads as TGTGCCAGCAGCAAAGATGACAGGGACGGGAGAAGACACACCGGGGAGCTGTTTTTT.

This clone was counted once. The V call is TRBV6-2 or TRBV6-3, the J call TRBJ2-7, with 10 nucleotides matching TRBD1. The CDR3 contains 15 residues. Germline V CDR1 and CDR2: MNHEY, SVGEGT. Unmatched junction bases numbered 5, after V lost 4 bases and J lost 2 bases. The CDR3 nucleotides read TGTGCCAGCAGTTTCCAGGGACAGGGGACCTACGAGCAGTACTTC. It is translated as CASSFQGQGTYEQYF.

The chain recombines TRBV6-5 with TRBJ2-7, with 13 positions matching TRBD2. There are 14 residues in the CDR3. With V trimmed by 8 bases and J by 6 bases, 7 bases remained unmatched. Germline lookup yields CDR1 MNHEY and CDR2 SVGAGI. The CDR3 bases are TGTGCCAGCCGTTCGGGACTAGCGGGGCGCGAGCAGTACTTC. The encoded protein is CASRSGLAGREQYF.

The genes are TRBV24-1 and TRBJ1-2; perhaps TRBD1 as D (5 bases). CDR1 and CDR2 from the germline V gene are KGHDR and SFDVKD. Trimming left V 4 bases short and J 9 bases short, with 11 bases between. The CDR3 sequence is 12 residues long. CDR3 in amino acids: CATSEQGKRYTF. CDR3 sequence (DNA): TGTGCCACCAGTGAGCAGGGAAAGCGCTACACCTTC.

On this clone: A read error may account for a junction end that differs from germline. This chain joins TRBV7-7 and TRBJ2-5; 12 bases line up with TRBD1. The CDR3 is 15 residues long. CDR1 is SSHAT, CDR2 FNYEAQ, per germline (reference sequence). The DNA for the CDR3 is TGTGCTAGCAGCGTTGGGACAGGGGGCCGAGAGACCCAGTACTTC. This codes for CASSVGTGGRETQYF.

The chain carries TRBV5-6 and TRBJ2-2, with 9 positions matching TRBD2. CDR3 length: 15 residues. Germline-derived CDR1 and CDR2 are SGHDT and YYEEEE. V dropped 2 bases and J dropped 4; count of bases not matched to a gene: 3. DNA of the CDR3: TGTGCCAGCAGCTTCGGGACTAGCAGCACCGGGGAGCTGTTTTTT. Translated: CASSFGTSSTGELFF.

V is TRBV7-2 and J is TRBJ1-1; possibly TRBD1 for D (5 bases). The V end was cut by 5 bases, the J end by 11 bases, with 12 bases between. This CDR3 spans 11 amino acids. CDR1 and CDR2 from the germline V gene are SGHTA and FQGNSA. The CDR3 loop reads CASSLIRGAFF. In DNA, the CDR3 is TGTGCCAGCAGCCTCATTCGGGGGGCTTTCTTT.

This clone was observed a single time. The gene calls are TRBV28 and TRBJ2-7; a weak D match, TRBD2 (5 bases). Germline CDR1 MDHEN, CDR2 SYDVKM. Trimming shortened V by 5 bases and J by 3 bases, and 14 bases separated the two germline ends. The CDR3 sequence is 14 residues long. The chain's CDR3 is CASSIPRDFYEQYF. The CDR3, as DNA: TGTGCCAGCAGTATACCCCGGGATTTCTACGAGCAGTACTTC.

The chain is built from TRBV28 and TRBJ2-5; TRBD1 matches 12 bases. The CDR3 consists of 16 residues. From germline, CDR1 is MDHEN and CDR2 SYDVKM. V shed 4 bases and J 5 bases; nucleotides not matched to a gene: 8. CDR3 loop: CASSSAGTGGYETQYF. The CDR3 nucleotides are TGTGCCAGCAGTTCGGCCGGGACAGGGGGCTACGAGACCCAGTACTTC.

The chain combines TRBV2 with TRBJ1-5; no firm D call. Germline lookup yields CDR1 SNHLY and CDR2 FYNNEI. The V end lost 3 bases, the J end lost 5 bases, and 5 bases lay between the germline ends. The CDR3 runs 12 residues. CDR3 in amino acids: CASSDSDQPQHF. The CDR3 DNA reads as TGTGCCAGCAGTGATTCAGATCAGCCCCAGCATTTT.

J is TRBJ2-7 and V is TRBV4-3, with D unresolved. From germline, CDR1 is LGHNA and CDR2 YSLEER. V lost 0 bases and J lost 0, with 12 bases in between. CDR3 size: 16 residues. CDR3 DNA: TGCGCCAGCAGCCAAGATCGTACTCTAAGCTCCTACGAGCAGTACTTC. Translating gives CASSQDRTLSSYEQYF.

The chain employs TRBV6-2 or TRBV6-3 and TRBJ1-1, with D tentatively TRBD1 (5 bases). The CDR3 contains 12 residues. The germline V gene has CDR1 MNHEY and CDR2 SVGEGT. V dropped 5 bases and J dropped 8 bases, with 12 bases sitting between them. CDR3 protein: CASSGGGCEAFF. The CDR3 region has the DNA TGTGCCAGCAGTGGGGGGGGTTGCGAAGCTTTCTTT.

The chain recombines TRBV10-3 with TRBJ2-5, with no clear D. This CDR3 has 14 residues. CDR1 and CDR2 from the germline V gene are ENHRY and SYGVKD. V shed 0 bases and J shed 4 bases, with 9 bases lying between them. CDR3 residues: CAISESSILETQYF. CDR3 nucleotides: TGTGCCATCAGTGAGTCGTCTATATTAGAGACCCAGTACTTC.

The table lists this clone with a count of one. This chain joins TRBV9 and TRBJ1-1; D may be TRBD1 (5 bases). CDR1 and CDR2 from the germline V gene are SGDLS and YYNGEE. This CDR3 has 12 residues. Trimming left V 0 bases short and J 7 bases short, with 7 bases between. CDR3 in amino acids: CASSVGGGEAFF. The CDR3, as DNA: TGTGCCAGCAGCGTAGGGGGCGGTGAAGCTTTCTTT.

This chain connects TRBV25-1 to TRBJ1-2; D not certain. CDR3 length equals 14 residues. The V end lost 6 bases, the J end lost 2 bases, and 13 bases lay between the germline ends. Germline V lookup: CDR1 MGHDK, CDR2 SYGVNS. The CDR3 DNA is TGTGCCAGCAGCCGGACGGGAGGGAACTATGGCTACACCTTC. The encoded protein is CASSRTGGNYGYTF.